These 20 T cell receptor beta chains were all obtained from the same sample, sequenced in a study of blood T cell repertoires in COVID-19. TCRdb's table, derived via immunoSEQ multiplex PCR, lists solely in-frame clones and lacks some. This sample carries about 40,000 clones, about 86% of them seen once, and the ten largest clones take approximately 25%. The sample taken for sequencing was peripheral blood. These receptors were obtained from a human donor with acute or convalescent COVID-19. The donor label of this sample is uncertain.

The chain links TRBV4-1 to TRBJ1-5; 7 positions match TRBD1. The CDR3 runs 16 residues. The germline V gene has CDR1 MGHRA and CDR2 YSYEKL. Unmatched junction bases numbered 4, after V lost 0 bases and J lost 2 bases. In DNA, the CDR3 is TGCGCCAGCAGCCAAGATAATGGACAGGGCAATCAGCCCCAGCATTTT. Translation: CASSQDNGQGNQPQHF.

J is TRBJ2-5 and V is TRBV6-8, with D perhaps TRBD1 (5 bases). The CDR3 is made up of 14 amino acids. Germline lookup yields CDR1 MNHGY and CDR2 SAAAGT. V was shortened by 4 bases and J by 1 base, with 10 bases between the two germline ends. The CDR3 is CASSSQRGQETQYF. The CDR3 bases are TGTGCCAGCAGTTCGCAAAGGGGCCAAGAGACCCAGTACTTC.

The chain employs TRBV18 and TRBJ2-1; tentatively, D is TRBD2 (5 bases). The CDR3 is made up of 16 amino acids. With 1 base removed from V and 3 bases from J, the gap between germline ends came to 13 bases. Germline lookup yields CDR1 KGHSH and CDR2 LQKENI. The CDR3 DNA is TGTGCCAGCTCACCACAAGCACTAGGCGACTACAATGAGCAGTTCTTC. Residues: CASSPQALGDYNEQFF.

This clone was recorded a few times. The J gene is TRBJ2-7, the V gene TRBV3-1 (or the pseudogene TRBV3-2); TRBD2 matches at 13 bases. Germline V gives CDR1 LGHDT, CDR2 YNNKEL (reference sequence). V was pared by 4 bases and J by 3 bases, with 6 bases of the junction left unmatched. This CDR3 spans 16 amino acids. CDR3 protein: CASSPGLAGRNYEQYF. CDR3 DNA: TGTGCCAGCAGCCCGGGACTAGCGGGGAGAAACTACGAGCAGTACTTC.

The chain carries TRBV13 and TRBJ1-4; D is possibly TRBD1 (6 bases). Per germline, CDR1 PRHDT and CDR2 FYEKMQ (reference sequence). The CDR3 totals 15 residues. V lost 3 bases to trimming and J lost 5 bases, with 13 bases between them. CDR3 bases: TGTGCCAGCAGCTTGGGGGGGCCCGGGAATGAAAAACTGTTTTTT. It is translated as CASSLGGPGNEKLFF.

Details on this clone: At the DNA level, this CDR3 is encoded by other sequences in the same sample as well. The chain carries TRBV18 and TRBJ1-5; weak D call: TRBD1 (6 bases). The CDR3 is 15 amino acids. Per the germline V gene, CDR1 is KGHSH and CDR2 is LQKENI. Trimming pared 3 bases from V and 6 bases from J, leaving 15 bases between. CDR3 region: CASSPGQGFGQPQHF. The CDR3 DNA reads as TGTGCCAGCTCACCGGGACAAGGGTTCGGTCAGCCCCAGCATTTT.

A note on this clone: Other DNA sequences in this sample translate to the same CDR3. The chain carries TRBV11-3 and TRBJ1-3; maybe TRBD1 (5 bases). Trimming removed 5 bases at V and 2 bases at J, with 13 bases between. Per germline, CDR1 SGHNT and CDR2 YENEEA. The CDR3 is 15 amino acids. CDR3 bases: TGTGCCAGCAGCCCAGGGCAGGGCCCTGGAAACACCATATATTTT. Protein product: CASSPGQGPGNTIYF.

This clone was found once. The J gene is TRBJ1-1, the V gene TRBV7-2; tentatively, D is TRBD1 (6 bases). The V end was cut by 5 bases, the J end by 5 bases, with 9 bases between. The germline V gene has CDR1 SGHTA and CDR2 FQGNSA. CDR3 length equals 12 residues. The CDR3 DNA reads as TGTGCCAGCAGCCGGGGGGCGACTGAAGCTTTCTTT. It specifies CASSRGATEAFF.

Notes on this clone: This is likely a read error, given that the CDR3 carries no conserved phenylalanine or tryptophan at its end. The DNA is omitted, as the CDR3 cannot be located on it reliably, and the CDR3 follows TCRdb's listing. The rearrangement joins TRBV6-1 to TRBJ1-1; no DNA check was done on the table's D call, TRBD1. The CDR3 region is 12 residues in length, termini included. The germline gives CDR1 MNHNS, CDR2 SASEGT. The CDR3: CASSENWGVGTD.

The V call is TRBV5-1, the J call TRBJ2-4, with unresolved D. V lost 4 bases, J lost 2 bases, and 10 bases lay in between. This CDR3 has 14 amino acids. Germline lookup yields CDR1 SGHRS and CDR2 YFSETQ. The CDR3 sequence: CASSSRSTKNIQYF. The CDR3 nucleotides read TGCGCCAGCAGCAGCAGGTCAACCAAAAACATTCAGTACTTC. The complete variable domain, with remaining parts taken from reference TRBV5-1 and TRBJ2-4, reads KAGVTQTPRYLIKTRGQQVTLSCSPISGHRSVSWYQQTPGQGLQFLFEYFSETQRNKGNFPGRFSGRQFSNSRSEMNVSTLELGDSALYLCASSSRSTKNIQYFGAGTRLSVL.

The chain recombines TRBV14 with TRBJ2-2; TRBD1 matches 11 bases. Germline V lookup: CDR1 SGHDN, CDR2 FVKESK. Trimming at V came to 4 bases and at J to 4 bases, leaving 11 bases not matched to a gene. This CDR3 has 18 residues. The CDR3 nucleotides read TGTGCCAGCAGCCGCACTACCCTGGGACAGGGGGGCACCGGGGAGCTGTTTTTT. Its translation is CASSRTTLGQGGTGELFF.

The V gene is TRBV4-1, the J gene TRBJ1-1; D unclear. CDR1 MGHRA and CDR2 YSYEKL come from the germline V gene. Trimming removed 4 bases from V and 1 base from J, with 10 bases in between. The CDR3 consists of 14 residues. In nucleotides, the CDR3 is TGCGCCAGCAGCCCTCCTGGCAGGAACACTGAAGCTTTCTTT. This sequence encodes CASSPPGRNTEAFF.

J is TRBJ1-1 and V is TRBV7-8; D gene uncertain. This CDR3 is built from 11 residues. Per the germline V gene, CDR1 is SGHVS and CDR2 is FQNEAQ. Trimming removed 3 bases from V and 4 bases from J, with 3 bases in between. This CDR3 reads CASSFVTEAFF. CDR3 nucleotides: TGTGCCAGCAGCTTCGTCACTGAAGCTTTCTTT.

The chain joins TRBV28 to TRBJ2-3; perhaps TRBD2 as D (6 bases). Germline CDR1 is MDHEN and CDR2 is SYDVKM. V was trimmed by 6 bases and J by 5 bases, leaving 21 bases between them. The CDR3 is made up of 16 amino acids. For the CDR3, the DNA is TGTGCCAGCAGACCAGGGACTGAGCAGGGAGGAGATACGCAGTATTTT. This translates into CASRPGTEQGGDTQYF.

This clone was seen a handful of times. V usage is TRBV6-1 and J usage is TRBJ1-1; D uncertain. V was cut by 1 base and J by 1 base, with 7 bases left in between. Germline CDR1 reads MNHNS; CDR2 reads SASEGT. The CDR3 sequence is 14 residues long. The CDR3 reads CASSEGRGNTEAFF. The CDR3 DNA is TGTGCCAGCAGTGAAGGTCGGGGGAACACTGAAGCTTTCTTT.

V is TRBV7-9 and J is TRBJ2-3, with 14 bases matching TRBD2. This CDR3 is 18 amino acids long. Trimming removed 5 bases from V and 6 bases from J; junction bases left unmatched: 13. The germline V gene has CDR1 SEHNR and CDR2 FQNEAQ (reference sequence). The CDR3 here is CASSRRRLAGGLMDTQYF. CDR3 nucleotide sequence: TGTGCCAGCAGCCGCCGACGACTAGCGGGAGGGCTTATGGATACGCAGTATTTT.

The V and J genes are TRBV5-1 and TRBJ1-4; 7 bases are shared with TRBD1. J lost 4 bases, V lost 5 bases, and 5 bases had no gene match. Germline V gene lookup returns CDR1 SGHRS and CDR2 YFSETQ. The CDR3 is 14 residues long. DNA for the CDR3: TGCGCCAGCAGTAGAGGACAGGATAATGAAAAACTGTTTTTT. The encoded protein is CASSRGQDNEKLFF.

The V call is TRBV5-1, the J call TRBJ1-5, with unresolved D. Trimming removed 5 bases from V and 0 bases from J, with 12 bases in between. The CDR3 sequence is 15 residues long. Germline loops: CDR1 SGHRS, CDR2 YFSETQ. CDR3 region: CASSEGIDSNQPQHF. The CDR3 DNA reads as TGCGCCAGCAGTGAGGGAATTGATAGCAATCAGCCCCAGCATTTT.

CDR3: CASSLFSGRNTGELFF. The CDR3 DNA is TGTGCCAGCAGCTTATTTTCGGGTCGGAACACCGGGGAGCTGTTTTTT. V and J are TRBV7-3 and TRBJ2-2; D gene uncertain. The germline V gene has CDR1 SGHTA and CDR2 FQGTGA. The CDR3 runs to 16 residues. Trimming pared 2 bases from V and 1 base from J, leaving 11 bases between. Based on the CDR3 plus reference TRBV7-3 and TRBJ2-2, the full variable domain is GAGVSQTPSNKVTEKGKYVELRCDPISGHTALYWYRQSLGQGPEFLIYFQGTGAADDSGLPNDRFFAVRPEGSVSTLKIQRTERGDSAVYLCASSLFSGRNTGELFFGEGSRLTVL.

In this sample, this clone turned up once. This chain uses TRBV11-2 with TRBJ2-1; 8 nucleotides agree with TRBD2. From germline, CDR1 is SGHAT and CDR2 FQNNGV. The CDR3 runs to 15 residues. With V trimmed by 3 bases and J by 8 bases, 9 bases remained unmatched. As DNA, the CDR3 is TGTGCCAGCAGCTTTCCCGGGACTAGTGGGGATGAGCAGTTCTTC. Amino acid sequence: CASSFPGTSGDEQFF.